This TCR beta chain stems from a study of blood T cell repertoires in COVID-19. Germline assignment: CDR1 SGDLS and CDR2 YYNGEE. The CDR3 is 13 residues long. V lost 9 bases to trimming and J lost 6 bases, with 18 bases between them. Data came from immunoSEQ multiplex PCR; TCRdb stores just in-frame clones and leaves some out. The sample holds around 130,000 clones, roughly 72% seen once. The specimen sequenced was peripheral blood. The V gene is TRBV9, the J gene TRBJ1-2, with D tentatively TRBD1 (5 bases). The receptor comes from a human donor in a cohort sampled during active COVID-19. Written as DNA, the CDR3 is TGTGCCATCGTTCAGGGATTTGAGAATGGCTACACCTTC. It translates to CAIVQGFENGYTF.